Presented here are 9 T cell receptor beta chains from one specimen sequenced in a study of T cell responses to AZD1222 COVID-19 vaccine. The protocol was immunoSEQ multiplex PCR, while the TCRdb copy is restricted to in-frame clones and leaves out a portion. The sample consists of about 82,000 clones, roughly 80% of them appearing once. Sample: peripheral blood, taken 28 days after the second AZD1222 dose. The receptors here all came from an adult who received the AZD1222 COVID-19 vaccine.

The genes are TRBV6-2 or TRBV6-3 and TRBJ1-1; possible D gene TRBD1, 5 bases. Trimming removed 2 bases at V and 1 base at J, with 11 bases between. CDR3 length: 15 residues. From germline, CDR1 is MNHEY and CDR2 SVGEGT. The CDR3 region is CASSYHGQGNTEAFF. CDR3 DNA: TGTGCCAGCAGTTACCACGGACAAGGGAACACTGAAGCTTTCTTT.

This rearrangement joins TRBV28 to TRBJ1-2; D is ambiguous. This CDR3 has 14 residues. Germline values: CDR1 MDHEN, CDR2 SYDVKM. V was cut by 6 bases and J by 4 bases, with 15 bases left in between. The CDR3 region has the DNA TGTGCCAGCAGCCCCCCCCTGACGGGCTATGGCTACACCTTC. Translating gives CASSPPLTGYGYTF.

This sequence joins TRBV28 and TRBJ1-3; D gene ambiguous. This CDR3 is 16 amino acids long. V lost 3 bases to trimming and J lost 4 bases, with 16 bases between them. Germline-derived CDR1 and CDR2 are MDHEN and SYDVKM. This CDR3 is CASSFGRTHSGNTIYF. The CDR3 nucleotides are TGTGCCAGCAGTTTCGGCAGGACGCACTCCGGAAACACCATATATTTT.

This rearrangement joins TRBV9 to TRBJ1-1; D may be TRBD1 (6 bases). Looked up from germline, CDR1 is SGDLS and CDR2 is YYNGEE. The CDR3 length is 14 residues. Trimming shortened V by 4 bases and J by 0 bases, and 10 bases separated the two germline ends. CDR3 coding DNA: TGTGCCAGCAGCCCCGGACAGCTGAACACTGAAGCTTTCTTT. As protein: CASSPGQLNTEAFF.

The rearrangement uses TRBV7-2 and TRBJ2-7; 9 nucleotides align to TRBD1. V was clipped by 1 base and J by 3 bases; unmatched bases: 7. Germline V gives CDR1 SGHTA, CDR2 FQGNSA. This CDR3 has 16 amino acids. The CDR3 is CASSLVWTGVFYEQYF. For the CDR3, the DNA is TGTGCCAGCAGCTTAGTTTGGACAGGGGTTTTCTACGAGCAGTACTTC.

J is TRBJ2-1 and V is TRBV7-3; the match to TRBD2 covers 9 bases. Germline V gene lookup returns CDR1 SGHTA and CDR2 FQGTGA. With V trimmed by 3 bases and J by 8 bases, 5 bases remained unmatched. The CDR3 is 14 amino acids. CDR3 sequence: CASSFTGTSYEQFF. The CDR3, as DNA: TGTGCCAGCAGCTTCACCGGGACTAGCTATGAGCAGTTCTTC.

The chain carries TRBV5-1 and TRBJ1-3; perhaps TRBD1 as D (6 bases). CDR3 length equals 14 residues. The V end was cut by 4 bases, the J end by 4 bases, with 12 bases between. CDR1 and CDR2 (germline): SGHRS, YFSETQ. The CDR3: CASSGGSVGNTIYF. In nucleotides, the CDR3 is TGCGCCAGCAGCGGGGGCTCTGTAGGAAACACCATATATTTT.

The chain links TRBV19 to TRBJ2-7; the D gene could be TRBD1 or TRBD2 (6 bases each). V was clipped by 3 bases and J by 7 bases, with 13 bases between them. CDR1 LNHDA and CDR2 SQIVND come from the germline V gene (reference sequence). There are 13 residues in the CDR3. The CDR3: CASSINGGEEQYF. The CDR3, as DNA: TGTGCCAGTAGTATTAACGGGGGCGAAGAGCAGTACTTC.

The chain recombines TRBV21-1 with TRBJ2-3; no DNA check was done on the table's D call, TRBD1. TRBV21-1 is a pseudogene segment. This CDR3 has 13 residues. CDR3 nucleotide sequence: TGTGCCAGCACCGTACAGGAATCAGATACGCAGTATTTT. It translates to CASTVQESDTQYF.